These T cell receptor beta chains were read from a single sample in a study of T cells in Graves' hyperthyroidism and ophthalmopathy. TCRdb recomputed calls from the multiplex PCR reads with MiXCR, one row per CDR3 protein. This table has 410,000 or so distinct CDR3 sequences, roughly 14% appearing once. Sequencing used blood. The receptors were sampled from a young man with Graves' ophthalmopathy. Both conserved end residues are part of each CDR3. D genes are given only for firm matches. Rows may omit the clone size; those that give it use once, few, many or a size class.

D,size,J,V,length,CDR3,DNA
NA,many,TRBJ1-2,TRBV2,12,CASSGALLGYTF,TGTGCCAGCAGTGGTGCTCTCCTTGGCTACACCTTC
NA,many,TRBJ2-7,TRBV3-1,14,CASSPPGPAYEQYF,TGTGCCAGCAGCCCTCCGGGCCCCGCCTACGAGCAGTACTTC
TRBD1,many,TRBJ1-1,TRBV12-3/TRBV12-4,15,CASSPQGEGNTEAFF,TGTGCCAGCAGTCCTCAGGGGGAAGGAAACACTGAAGCTTTCTTT
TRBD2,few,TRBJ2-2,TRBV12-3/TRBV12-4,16,CASSFLAGWDTGELFF,TGTGCCAGCAGTTTCCTAGCGGGGTGGGACACCGGGGAGCTGTTTTTT
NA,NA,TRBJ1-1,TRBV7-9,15,CASSLWGAGLPEAFF,TGTGCCAGCAGCTTATGGGGGGCAGGGTTACCTGAAGCTTTCTTT
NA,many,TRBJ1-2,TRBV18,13,CASSPTDSGGYTF,TGTGCCAGCTCACCTACGGACAGTGGGGGCTACACCTTC
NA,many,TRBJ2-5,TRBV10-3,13,CATTRDNQETQYF,TGTGCCACCACCCGGGACAACCAAGAGACCCAGTACTTC
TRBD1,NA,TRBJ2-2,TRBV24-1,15,CATSDQQGWDGELFF,TGTGCCACCAGTGATCAACAGGGGTGGGACGGGGAGCTGTTTTTT
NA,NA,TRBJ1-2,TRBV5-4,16,CASSPGGRLANYGYTF,TGTGCCAGCAGCCCGGGGGGACGCCTAGCTAACTATGGCTACACCTTC
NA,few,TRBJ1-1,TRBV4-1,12,CASSQAGSEAFF,TGCGCCAGCAGCCAAGCAGGGTCTGAAGCTTTCTTT
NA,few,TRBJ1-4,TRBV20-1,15,CSARNSGSTNEKLFF,TGCAGTGCCCGAAACTCCGGGTCAACTAATGAAAAACTGTTTTTT
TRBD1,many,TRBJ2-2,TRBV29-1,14,CSVPGQGQEGELFF,TGCAGCGTCCCGGGACAGGGGCAGGAAGGGGAGCTGTTTTTT
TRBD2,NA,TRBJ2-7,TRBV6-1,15,CASSKTNGRRDEQYF,TGTGCCAGCAGCAAGACTAACGGGAGGAGGGACGAGCAGTACTTC
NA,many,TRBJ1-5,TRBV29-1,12,CSARDGNQPQHF,TGCAGCGCCCGGGACGGCAATCAGCCCCAGCATTTT
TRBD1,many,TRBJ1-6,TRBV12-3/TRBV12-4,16,CASTQGVGGAESPLHF,TGTGCCAGCACCCAGGGGGTAGGGGGCGCGGAATCACCCCTCCACTTT
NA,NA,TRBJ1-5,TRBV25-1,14,CASSDKYSNQPQHF,TGTGCCAGCAGTGACAAATATAGCAATCAGCCCCAGCATTTT
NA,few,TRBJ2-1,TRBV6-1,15,CASTPRPSSYNEQFF,TGTGCCAGCACCCCCCGGCCGAGCTCCTACAATGAGCAGTTCTTC
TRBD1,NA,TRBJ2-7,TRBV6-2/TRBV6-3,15,CASTAGTVRAYEQYF,TGTGCCAGCACCGCCGGGACAGTTAGGGCCTACGAGCAGTACTTC
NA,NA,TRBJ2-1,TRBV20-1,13,CSAGQRGGNEQFF,TGCAGTGCTGGACAGCGGGGTGGGAATGAGCAGTTCTTC
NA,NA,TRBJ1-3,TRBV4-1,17,CASSRVFRHKSGNTIYF,TGCGCCAGCAGCCGAGTGTTCCGACACAAATCTGGAAACACCATATATTTT
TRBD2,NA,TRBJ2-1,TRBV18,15,CASSLWTSGRMLQFF,TGTGCCAGCTCACTATGGACTAGCGGGAGAATGTTGCAGTTCTTC
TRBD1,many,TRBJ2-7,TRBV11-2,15,CASSLRGQGNYEQYF,TGTGCCAGCAGCTTAAGGGGACAGGGCAACTACGAGCAGTACTTC
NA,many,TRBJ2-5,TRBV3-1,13,CASSYPLGRTQYF,TGTGCCAGCAGCTACCCTTTGGGTCGGACCCAGTACTTC
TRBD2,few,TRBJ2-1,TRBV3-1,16,CASSLQGLAVHNEQFF,TGTGCCAGCAGCCTCCAGGGACTAGCGGTACACAATGAGCAGTTCTTC
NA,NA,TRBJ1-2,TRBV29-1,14,CSVEVSGTNYGYTF,TGCAGCGTTGAGGTTTCAGGGACTAACTATGGCTACACCTTC
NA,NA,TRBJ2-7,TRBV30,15,CAWSEVDISAYEQYF,TGTGCCTGGAGTGAGGTAGACATTTCCGCCTACGAGCAGTACTTC
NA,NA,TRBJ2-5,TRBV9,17,CASSEGGLDPPGGTQYF,TGTGCCAGCAGCGAGGGGGGTCTCGACCCTCCCGGGGGGACCCAGTACTTC
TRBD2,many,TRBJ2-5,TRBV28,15,CASSPGGGRQETQYF,TGTGCCAGCAGCCCCGGGGGGGGGAGGCAAGAGACCCAGTACTTC
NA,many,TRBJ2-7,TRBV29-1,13,CSVDVEGSYEQYF,TGCAGCGTTGATGTGGAGGGATCCTACGAGCAGTACTTC
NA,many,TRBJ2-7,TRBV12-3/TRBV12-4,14,CASSFLAGFNEQYF,TGTGCCAGCAGTTTTTTAGCTGGGTTTAACGAGCAGTACTTC
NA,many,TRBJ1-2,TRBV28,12,CASSLANYGYTF,TGTGCCAGCAGTTTGGCTAACTATGGCTACACCTTC
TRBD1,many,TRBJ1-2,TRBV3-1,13,CASSHPTGDGYTF,TGTGCCAGCAGCCATCCGACAGGGGATGGCTACACCTTC
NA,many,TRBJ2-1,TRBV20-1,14,CSVPGVLTYNEQFF,TGCAGTGTCCCGGGGGTATTGACCTACAATGAGCAGTTCTTC
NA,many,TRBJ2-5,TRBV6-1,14,CASRQLGNQETQYF,TGTGCCAGCAGGCAGTTAGGTAACCAAGAGACCCAGTACTTC
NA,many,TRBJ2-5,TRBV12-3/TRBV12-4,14,CASSFAGIPETQYF,TGTGCCAGCAGTTTTGCAGGGATCCCCGAGACCCAGTACTTC
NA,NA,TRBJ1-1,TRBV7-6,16,CASSLDRSGMWSEAFF,TGTGCCAGCAGCTTAGATAGGTCAGGGATGTGGTCTGAAGCTTTCTTT
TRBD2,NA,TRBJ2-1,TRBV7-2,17,CASSLAGLAGEHNEQFF,TGTGCCAGCAGCTTAGCTGGGCTAGCGGGAGAGCACAATGAGCAGTTCTTC
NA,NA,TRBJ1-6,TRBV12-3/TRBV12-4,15,CASSPAQGQGSPLHF,TGTGCCAGCAGTCCTGCTCAGGGTCAGGGTTCACCCCTCCACTTT
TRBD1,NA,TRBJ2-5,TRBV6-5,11,CASSLDRVEYF,TGTGCCAGCAGTCTCGACAGGGTAGAGTACTTC
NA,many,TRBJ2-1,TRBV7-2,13,CASSLGGRGEQFF,TGTGCCAGCAGCTTGGGGGGAAGGGGTGAGCAGTTCTTC
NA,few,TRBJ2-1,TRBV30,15,CAWSSGRGGSNEQFF,TGTGCCTGGAGTTCCGGGAGAGGGGGGTCGAATGAGCAGTTCTTC
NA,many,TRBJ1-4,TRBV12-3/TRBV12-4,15,CASSSPRAGNEKLFF,TGTGCCAGCAGTTCCCCCCGGGCTGGGAATGAAAAACTGTTTTTT
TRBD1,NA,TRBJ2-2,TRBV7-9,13,CASSSQGDGELFF,TGTGCCAGCAGCTCACAGGGGGACGGGGAGCTGTTTTTT
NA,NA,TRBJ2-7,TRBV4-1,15,CASSQVLGAPGEQYF,TGCGCCAGCAGCCAAGTTTTGGGGGCGCCGGGAGAGCAGTACTTC
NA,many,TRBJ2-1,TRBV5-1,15,CASSLAGVSYNEQFF,TGCGCCAGCAGCTTGGCGGGAGTATCCTACAATGAGCAGTTCTTC
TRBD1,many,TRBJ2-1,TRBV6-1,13,CASSESGQGTQFF,TGTGCCAGCAGTGAGTCGGGACAGGGAACGCAGTTCTTC
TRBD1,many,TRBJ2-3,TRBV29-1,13,CSVIRDRGDTQYF,TGCAGCGTGATCCGGGACAGGGGGGATACGCAGTATTTT
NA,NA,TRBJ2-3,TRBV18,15,CASSPPERYTDTQYF,TGTGCCAGCTCACCACCAGAAAGGTACACAGATACGCAGTATTTT
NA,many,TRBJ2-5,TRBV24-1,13,CATSGFRVETQYF,TGTGCCACCAGTGGTTTCAGGGTTGAGACCCAGTACTTC
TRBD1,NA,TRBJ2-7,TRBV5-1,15,CASSLGDRDLYEQYF,TGCGCCAGCAGCTTGGGAGACAGGGATCTTTACGAGCAGTACTTC
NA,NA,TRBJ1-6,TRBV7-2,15,CASSPSNSFLSPLHF,TGTGCCAGCAGCCCCAGTAACAGCTTCCTTTCACCCCTCCACTTT
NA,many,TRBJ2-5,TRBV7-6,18,CASSLSHFGVGPVTTQYF,TGTGCCAGCAGCTTATCCCATTTTGGTGTCGGCCCCGTGACGACCCAGTACTTC
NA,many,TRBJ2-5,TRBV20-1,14,CSASRQPSQETQYF,TGCAGTGCTAGCCGACAGCCCAGCCAAGAGACCCAGTACTTC
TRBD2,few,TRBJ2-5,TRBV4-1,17,CASSTRVGSGGEETQYF,TGCGCCAGCAGCACCCGGGTTGGGAGCGGGGGGGAAGAGACCCAGTACTTC
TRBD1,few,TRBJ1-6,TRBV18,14,CASSSQGGDSPLHF,TGTGCCAGCTCCTCTCAGGGGGGCGATTCACCCCTCCACTTT
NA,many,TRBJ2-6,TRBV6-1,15,CASSEQGAGANVLTF,TGTGCCAGCAGTGAACAGGGAGCTGGGGCCAACGTCCTGACTTTC
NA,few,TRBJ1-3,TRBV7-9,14,CASRKDSSGNTIYF,TGTGCCAGCAGAAAGGATAGCTCTGGAAACACCATATATTTT
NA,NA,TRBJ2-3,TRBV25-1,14,CASSVQVGTDTQYF,TGTGCCAGCAGTGTACAGGTGGGCACAGATACGCAGTATTTT
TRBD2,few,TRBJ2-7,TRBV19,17,CASSKGSGGALPEEQYF,TGTGCCAGTAGTAAAGGTAGCGGGGGGGCCTTACCGGAGGAGCAGTACTTC